Listed below are T cell receptor beta chains from one sample, sequenced in a study of CD8+CD57+ T cells in acquired aplastic anemia. TCRdb re-analysed the reads in MiXCR, keeping a single row per CDR3 protein. The sample lists some 120,000 distinct CDR3 sequences, less than 50% seen once, with about 2.4% in the top ten. Sequenced input: sorted CD4+, CD8+, or CD8+CD57+ T cells (not recorded which) from PBMCs. The receptor source for this set is a human donor with aplastic anemia. CDR3s include the opening cysteine and the closing phenylalanine or tryptophan. The D gene is left open where the match is weak. Clone size, where shown, is once, few, many, or a class for clones that have expanded.

d_call j_call clone_size v_call cdr3_aa cdr3_nt
NA TRBJ1-1 many TRBV7-2 CASSPEPNTEAFF TGTGCCAGCAGCCCTGAACCGAACACTGAAGCTTTCTTT
TRBD1 TRBJ1-2 few TRBV20-1 CSPKWGQGVGYTF TGCAGCCCCAAATGGGGACAGGGGGTGGGCTACACCTTC
NA TRBJ1-3 many TRBV7-9 CASSLKRSGNTIYF TGTGCCAGCAGCTTGAAAAGATCCGGAAACACCATATATTTT
TRBD2 TRBJ2-7 NA TRBV6-2/TRBV6-3 CASSYSGLAGGGEQYF TGTGCCAGCAGTTACTCCGGACTAGCGGGGGGAGGCGAGCAGTACTTC
NA TRBJ1-1 many TRBV7-6 CASSLAQSTEAFF TGTGCCAGCAGCCTTGCCCAGTCCACTGAAGCTTTCTTT
NA TRBJ2-7 NA TRBV2 CATANLYEQYF TGTGCCACGGCCAATCTCTACGAGCAGTACTTC
TRBD2 TRBJ2-6 NA TRBV7-6 CASSHLAGGSSGANVLTF TGTGCCAGCAGCCATCTAGCGGGGGGGTCCTCTGGGGCCAACGTCCTGACTTTC
TRBD1 TRBJ1-3 NA TRBV20-1 CSARTGSGNTIYF TGCAGTGCTCGGACAGGGTCTGGAAACACCATATATTTT
NA TRBJ2-7 NA TRBV7-2 CASSFDSYEQYF TGTGCCAGCAGCTTTGACAGCTACGAGCAGTACTTC
NA TRBJ1-2 many TRBV7-6 CASSLSSGLYGYTF TGTGCCAGCAGCTTATCTTCAGGTCTCTATGGCTACACCTTC
TRBD2 TRBJ2-7 NA TRBV2 CASSPGTSGSYEQYF TGTGCCAGCAGCCCGGGGACTAGCGGGAGCTACGAGCAGTACTTC
NA TRBJ2-7 NA TRBV10-3 CAISDRTYEQYF TGTGCCATCAGTGACAGGACCTACGAGCAGTACTTC
TRBD2 TRBJ2-5 NA TRBV2 CASEQDSGGLETQYF TGTGCCAGCGAACAGGACTCGGGAGGTCTTGAGACCCAGTACTTC
TRBD2 TRBJ2-7 many TRBV12-3/TRBV12-4 CASSRTGGGFKQYF TGTGCCAGCAGTCGGACTGGGGGGGGGTTTAAGCAGTACTTC
TRBD1 TRBJ1-5 many TRBV12-3/TRBV12-4 CASSRAGTGANQPQHF TGTGCCAGCAGTCGAGCAGGGACAGGGGCCAATCAGCCCCAGCATTTT
TRBD1 TRBJ2-7 few TRBV6-2/TRBV6-3 CASRIGDRPIYEQYF TGTGCCAGCAGAATAGGGGACAGACCTATCTACGAGCAGTACTTC
TRBD1 TRBJ2-2 once TRBV2 CASSGTEVGELFF TGTGCCAGCAGCGGGACAGAGGTCGGGGAGCTGTTTTTT
NA TRBJ1-1 many TRBV7-9 CASSPDLNTEAFF TGTGCCAGCAGCCCCGACCTGAACACTGAAGCTTTCTTT
TRBD1 TRBJ1-1 NA TRBV11-2 CASSLSQGGQGNTEAFF TGTGCCAGCAGCTTATCCCAGGGGGGACAGGGGAACACTGAAGCTTTCTTT
NA TRBJ1-4 many TRBV20-1 CSAIPTGNNEKLFF TGCAGTGCTATCCCGACAGGCAATAATGAAAAACTGTTTTTT
NA TRBJ2-5 NA TRBV7-9 CASSLLAKTQYF TGTGCCAGCAGCTTATTGGCAAAGACCCAGTACTTC
NA TRBJ1-3 many TRBV4-1 CASRMRPLSGNTIYF TGCGCCAGCAGAATGAGGCCGCTCTCTGGAAACACCATATATTTT
NA TRBJ2-5 many TRBV6-1 CASRPRDLFQETQYF TGTGCCAGCAGACCCAGGGACTTATTCCAAGAGACCCAGTACTTC
NA TRBJ1-1 many TRBV19 CASIISRRAGTEAFF TGTGCCAGTATAATATCGCGCAGGGCGGGTACTGAAGCTTTCTTT
NA TRBJ2-3 NA TRBV5-1 CASSFGIAASTDTQYF TGCGCCAGCAGCTTTGGTATAGCGGCTAGCACAGATACGCAGTATTTT
NA TRBJ2-6 once TRBV19 CASTREGDTSVLTF TGTGCCAGTACCCGAGAAGGGGACACATCCGTCCTGACTTTC
NA TRBJ2-1 many TRBV11-2 CASSLERDEQFF TGTGCCAGCAGCTTAGAGAGGGATGAGCAGTTCTTC
TRBD1 TRBJ1-5 NA TRBV27 CASGLSGQGSLALNQPQHF TGTGCCAGCGGGTTATCGGGACAGGGCTCTCTAGCGCTCAATCAGCCCCAGCATTTT
NA TRBJ2-7 NA TRBV11-3 CASKLADEQYF TGTGCCAGCAAGTTGGCGGACGAGCAGTACTTC
TRBD1 TRBJ1-3 NA TRBV6-1 CASSALSGQVSGNTIYF TGTGCCAGCAGTGCCCTCTCGGGACAGGTTTCTGGAAACACCATATATTTT
NA TRBJ2-2 many TRBV2 CASSERGSDTGELFF TGTGCCAGCAGTGAGAGGGGATCGGACACCGGGGAGCTGTTTTTT
NA TRBJ2-2 NA TRBV9 CASSVEASGIAGELFF TGTGCCAGCAGCGTAGAGGCCAGCGGTATAGCCGGGGAGCTGTTTTTT
NA TRBJ1-1 few TRBV4-3 CASSRDPGATEAFF TGCGCCAGCAGCCGGGACCCTGGGGCCACTGAAGCTTTCTTT
NA TRBJ2-7 NA TRBV6-2/TRBV6-3 CASSYLGKTYEQYF TGTGCCAGCAGTTACCTGGGGAAAACCTACGAGCAGTACTTC
NA TRBJ1-5 NA TRBV19 CASSTGQRTYEHF TGTGCCAGTAGTACAGGACAGAGGACCTACGAGCATTTT
NA TRBJ1-1 many TRBV20-1 CSATSDPNTEAFF TGCAGTGCCACTTCGGACCCAAACACTGAAGCTTTCTTT
TRBD1 TRBJ1-3 many TRBV7-2 CASSQWTGTAGNTIYF TGTGCCAGCAGCCAGTGGACAGGGACGGCTGGAAACACCATATATTTT
TRBD1 TRBJ1-6 NA TRBV10-3 CAISGTGQRSPLHF TGTGCCATCAGTGGGACAGGGCAGAGATCACCCCTCCACTTT
TRBD1 TRBJ1-2 many TRBV10-2 CASSGGQGNYGYTF TGCGCCAGCAGCGGCGGACAGGGAAACTATGGCTACACCTTC
NA TRBJ2-5 many TRBV10-2 CASTFRGATQETQYF TGCGCCAGCACATTTCGGGGGGCCACCCAAGAGACCCAGTACTTC
TRBD1 TRBJ1-1 NA TRBV25-1 CASRQGANTEAFF TGTGCCAGCAGACAGGGGGCGAACACTGAAGCTTTCTTT
NA TRBJ1-3 NA TRBV19 CASKEVGTGNTIYF TGTGCCAGTAAGGAGGTGGGGACTGGAAACACCATATATTTT
NA TRBJ1-1 many TRBV3-1 CASSQEPTAYLAFF TGTGCCAGCAGCCAAGAGCCAACAGCCTACCTAGCTTTCTTT
NA TRBJ1-1 many TRBV9 CASSPWTNTEAFF TGTGCCAGCAGCCCATGGACTAACACTGAAGCTTTCTTT
TRBD1 TRBJ2-7 NA TRBV5-1 CASGDRARNEQYF TGCGCCAGCGGAGACAGGGCTCGAAACGAGCAGTACTTC
NA TRBJ2-7 NA TRBV2 CASRGTISEQYF TGTGCCAGCAGAGGGACGATATCCGAGCAGTACTTC
NA TRBJ1-2 many TRBV5-6 CASTIPGRFYGYTF TGTGCCAGCACAATCCCGGGACGGTTTTATGGCTACACCTTC
NA TRBJ2-3 many TRBV7-9 CASSLWVSTDTQYF TGTGCCAGCAGCTTATGGGTCAGCACAGATACGCAGTATTTT
NA TRBJ1-1 once TRBV10-3 CARPCHTEAFF TGTGCCAGGCCCTGTCACACTGAAGCTTTCTTT
TRBD2 TRBJ2-3 NA TRBV20-1 CSARDSSGGGGTDTQYF TGCAGTGCTAGAGACTCGTCCGGCGGGGGGGGCACAGATACGCAGTATTTT
NA TRBJ2-7 NA TRBV10-1 CASSESPYEQYF TGCGCCAGCAGTGAATCCCCCTACGAGCAGTACTTC
NA TRBJ1-1 NA TRBV19 CASKRGPNTGAFF TGTGCCAGTAAGAGGGGACCGAACACCGGAGCTTTCTTT
TRBD1 TRBJ1-1 NA TRBV29-1 CSVEGTGGTEASF TGCAGTGTTGAAGGTACAGGGGGAACTGAAGCTTCCTTT